The present entry profiles one T cell receptor beta chain with its context. Patients at the Seattle site were enrolled during active infection and followed longitudinally. Sequenced by immunoSEQ multiplex PCR; TCRdb stores in-frame clones only, minus some. The sample includes 310,000 or so clones, about 91% seen only once; the top ten take approximately 9.4%. The record originates from a study of blood T cell repertoires in COVID-19. Study as a whole: Samples representing acute and convalescent COVID-19 were sourced from the United States, Italy and Spain.

The germline V gene encodes CDR1 SGHAT and CDR2 FQNNGV. The CDR3 is 13 residues long. The V gene lost 2 bases and the J gene lost 6 bases, with 8 bases spanning the gap. The chain links TRBV11-2 to TRBJ1-5; D unresolved. The TCR originated in a man in his thirties or forties with COVID-19, enrolled during active disease. The sequenced material came from peripheral blood. The DNA of the CDR3 is TGTGCCAGCAGCTTACGACACATTCAGCCCCAGCATTTT. The encoded protein is CASSLRHIQPQHF.